This TCR beta chain appears in the sequencing data of a study of early T cells in non-severe SARS-CoV-2 infection. Tagging with unique molecular identifiers was applied to individual cDNA molecules. MiXCR, run by TCRdb on the 5' RACE reads, gives a single entry per CDR3 protein. The table includes 80,000 or so distinct CDR3 sequences, around 15% detected once. This clonotype was found a few times. The CDR3 is 14 amino acids. V was shortened by 4 bases and J by 2 bases, with 12 bases between the two germline ends. From germline, CDR1 is MNHNS and CDR2 SASEGT. The sample taken for sequencing was whole blood. This receptor was taken from an adult who was a healthcare worker with PCR-confirmed SARS-CoV-2 infection or an uninfected control (not recorded which). The J gene is TRBJ2-7, the V gene TRBV6-1; D is possibly TRBD1 (6 bases). The CDR3 loop is CASSGGRGTYEQYF. CDR3 bases: TGTGCCAGCAGTGGGGGAAGGGGGACCTACGAGCAGTACTTC.